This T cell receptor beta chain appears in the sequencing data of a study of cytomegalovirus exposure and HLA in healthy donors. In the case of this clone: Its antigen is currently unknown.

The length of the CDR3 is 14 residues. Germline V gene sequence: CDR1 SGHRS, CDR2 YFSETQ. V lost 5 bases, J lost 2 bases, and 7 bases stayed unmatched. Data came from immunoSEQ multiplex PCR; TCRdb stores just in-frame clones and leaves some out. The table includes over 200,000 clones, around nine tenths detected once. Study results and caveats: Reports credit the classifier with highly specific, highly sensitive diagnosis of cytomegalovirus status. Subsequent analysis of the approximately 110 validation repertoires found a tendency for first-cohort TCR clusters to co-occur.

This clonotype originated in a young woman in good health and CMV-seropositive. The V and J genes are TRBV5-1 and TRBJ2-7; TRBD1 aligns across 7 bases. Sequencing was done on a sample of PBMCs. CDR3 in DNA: TGCGCCAGCAGGGTCCGGGACAGTACCTACGAGCAGTACTTC. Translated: CASRVRDSTYEQYF.